Described below is a single T cell receptor (beta chain) sequence and its context. The specificity of this receptor is unknown. No base quality information exists; no much larger clone differs at one position. Thymus tissue was obtained as surgical resects removed during corrective cardiac surgery. The donors were immunologically healthy infants in Finland who had open corrective cardiac surgery for congenital heart defects. After being mechanically released from the tissue, thymocytes were kept at -70 degrees C in pellets of roughly 8.5-34 million cells. A QIAsymphony instrument was used to extract genomic DNA from frozen cell pellets. This sample is drawn from a study of human thymus T cells (dated by TCRdb to about 2020). For the wider study: The study characterized TCR alpha and beta repertoires from about 8 infant thymus samples and a few related peripheral blood samples. Donor ages ranging from roughly 6 to 244 days were recorded, and 5 or 6 male and a couple of female infants were included in the cohort.

The immunoSEQ multiplex PCR assay was used to amplify the TCRB and TCRAD loci from a standardized amount of quality-controlled genomic DNA. The amplicons spanned the V(D)J region and were long enough to cover the CDR3 and allow V and J genes to be identified. The amplicons were sequenced on an Illumina platform via the commercial immunoSEQ service. The authors' analysis ran thus. Primer bias and sequencing errors were corrected as previously described, and TCRAD and TCRB were defined on the basis of the IMGT database. The repertoires were analysed using immunoSEQ Analyzer 3.0 and VDJTools for basic statistics, V/J segment usage, diversity estimates, rarefaction and pairwise overlap. Chao1, ChaoE, Efron-Thisted, Shannon and inverse Simpson indices were used to estimate diversity, which was also estimated on datasets down-sampled to the smallest sample. For repertoire overlap, CDR3 nucleotide sequence, V gene and J gene had to match strictly, and clustering was done by Jaccard-based multidimensional scaling. TCRdb obtained this table from immuneACCESS and retained in-frame rearrangements with V and J assigned. These tables miss some clones; where compared with another copy, unresolved V genes account for less than half of the shortfall, and the remainder is unexplained. The V and J calls and clone size were taken over from that table, and D and trimming were inferred from the DNA. Recorded for this sample are tens of thousands of clones; 90% to 97% of them occurred a single time. The ten largest clones add up to approximately 0.03% of the sample.

Paper-wide results and their limitations: On average, roughly 740,000 unique TCRB clonotypes were obtained from thymus samples, compared with approximately 84,000 from blood samples. Biased V and J gene segment usage appeared to be present in both thymic and peripheral blood repertoires. According to the related research, thymic TCR repertoires were highly overlapping among unrelated individuals.

Input material: thymus tissue. This TCR came from a boy younger than two with a congenital heart defect but otherwise immunologically healthy.

This receptor carries the CDR3 CASSFTGEVNEQYF. The sequence in DNA is TGTGCCAGCAGCTTTACAGGGGAAGTTAACGAGCAGTACTTC. The V and J segments used are TRBV7-2 and TRBJ2-7; 7 central nucleotides agree with TRBD1. V lost 3 bases and J lost 5 bases, and the count of bases not matched to a germline gene is 7. The cysteine opens and the phenylalanine closes a CDR3 of 14 amino acids. The sequence is cut down to CDR3 DNA, 42 bases in frame from base 1. From a lookup of the germline V gene, CDR1 and CDR2 are SGHTA and FQGNSA.